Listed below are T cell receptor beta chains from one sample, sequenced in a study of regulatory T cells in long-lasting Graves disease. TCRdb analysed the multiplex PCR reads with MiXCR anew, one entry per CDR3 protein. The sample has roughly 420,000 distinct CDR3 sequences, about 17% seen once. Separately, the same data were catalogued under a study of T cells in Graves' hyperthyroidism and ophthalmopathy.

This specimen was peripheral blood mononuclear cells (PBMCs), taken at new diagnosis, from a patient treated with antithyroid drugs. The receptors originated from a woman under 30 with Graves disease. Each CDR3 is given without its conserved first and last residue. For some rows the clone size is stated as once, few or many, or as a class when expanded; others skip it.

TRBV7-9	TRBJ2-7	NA	ASSQLSGTLHYEQY
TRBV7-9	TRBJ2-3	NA	ASSLGLEGLDTQY
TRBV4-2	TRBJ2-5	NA	ASSQDLRGWETQY
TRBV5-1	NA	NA	ASTLPGETQY
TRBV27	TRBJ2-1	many	ASSSVTWGVEQF
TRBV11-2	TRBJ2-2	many	ASSLDRFQRRDTGELF
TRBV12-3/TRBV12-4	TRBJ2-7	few	ASSSAYPGQGFYEQY
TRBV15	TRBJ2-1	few	ATSRAEPGLALYNEQF
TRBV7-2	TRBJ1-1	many	ASRTDRQNTEAF
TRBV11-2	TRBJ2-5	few	ASSLTGLAGETQY
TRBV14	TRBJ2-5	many	ASSQDPFGIVETQY
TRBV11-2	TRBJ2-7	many	ASSLSFDAYREQY
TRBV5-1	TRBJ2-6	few	ASSLVGEIGANVLT
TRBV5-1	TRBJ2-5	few	ASSFSGKLGETQY
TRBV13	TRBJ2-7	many	ASQLGGDEQY
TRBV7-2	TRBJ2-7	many	ASSPVAGGGQY
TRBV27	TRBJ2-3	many	ASSLRTSTDTQY
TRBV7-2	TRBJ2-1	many	ASSLEFRGTTYNEQF
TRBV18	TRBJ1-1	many	ASSAGVGTEAF
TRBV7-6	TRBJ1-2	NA	ASSRDGKYGYT
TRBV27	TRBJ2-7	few	ASSPGSWSISGSGNEQY
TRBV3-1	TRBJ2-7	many	ASSQGVYPNYYEQY
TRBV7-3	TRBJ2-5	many	ASSLTSGQGTSQETQY
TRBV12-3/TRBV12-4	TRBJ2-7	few	ASSFSQSSYEQY
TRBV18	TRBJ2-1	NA	ASSKLGLAGVVVNEQF
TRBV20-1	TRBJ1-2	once	SARDQAPGGRRDGYT
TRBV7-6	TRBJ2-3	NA	ASRPLAGGRASTDTQY
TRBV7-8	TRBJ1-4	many	ASSSDRGEKLF
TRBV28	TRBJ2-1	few	ASSLRVYNEQF
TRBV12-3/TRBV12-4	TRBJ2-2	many	ASRRLAGKSGELF
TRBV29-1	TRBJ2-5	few	SVLGLARGETQY
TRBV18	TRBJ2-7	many	ASSPYPSVDEQY
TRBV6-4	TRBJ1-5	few	ASTGRSQPQH
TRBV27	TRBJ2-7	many	ASSSGGSYEQY
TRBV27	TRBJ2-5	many	ASSLLQQETQY
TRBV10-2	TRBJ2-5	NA	ASSESGRGRETQY
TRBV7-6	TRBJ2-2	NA	ASSEGLGYTGELF
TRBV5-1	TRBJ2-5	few	ASSLSQGGRSETQY
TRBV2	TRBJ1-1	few	ASQGTPNTEAF
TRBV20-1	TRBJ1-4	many	SARPLAGEEEKLF
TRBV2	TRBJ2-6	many	ASSVQGASRSGANVLT
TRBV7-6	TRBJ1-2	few	ASSLAGQGYGYT
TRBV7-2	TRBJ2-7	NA	ASSLPWASGDEQY
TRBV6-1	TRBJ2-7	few	ACFLREELFY
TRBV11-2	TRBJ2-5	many	ASSLDQRLVGQWTQY
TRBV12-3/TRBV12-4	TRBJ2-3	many	ASSWRAGDTQY
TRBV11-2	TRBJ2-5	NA	ASSRWGGKAETQY
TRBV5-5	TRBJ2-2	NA	ASRPVYTGELF
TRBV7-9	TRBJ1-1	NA	ASSLVAGFTEAF